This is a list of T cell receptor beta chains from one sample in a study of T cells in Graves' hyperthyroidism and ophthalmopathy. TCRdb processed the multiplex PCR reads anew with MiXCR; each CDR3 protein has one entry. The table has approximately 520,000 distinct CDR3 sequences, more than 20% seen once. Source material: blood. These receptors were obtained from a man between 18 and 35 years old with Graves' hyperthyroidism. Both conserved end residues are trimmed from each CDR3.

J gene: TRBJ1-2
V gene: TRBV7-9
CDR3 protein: ASREEYGYT

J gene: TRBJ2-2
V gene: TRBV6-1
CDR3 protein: ASTHVGELF

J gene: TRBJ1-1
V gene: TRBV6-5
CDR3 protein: ASSWGPFAGGTEAF

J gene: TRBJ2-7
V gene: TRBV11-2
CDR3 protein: ASSLGIGRSYEQY

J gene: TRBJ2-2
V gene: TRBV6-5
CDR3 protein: ASSYFGGTGELF

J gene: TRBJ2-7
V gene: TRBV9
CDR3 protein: ASSESGNTYEQY

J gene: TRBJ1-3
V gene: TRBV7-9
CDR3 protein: ASRQPGNTIY

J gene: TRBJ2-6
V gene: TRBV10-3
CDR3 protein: AISGDGANVLT

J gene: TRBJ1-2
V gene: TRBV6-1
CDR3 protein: ASRTGQGGGYT

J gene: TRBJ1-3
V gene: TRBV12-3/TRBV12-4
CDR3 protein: ASSLEGFGNTIY

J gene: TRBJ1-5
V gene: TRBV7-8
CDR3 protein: ASSLFQGASQPQH

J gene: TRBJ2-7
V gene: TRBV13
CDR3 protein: ASSLALGKFSYEQY

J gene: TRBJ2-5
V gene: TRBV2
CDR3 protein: ASSASGGAAKTQY

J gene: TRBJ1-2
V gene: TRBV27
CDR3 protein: ASSFEGNSFT

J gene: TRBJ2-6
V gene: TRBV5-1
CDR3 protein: ASSLMDRGSEVLT

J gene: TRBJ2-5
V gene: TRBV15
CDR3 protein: ATSRVGETQY

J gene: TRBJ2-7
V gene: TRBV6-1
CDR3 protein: ASMRTGVYEQY

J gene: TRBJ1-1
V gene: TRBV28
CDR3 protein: ETGRGTEAF

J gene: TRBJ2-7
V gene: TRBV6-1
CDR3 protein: AGKSAHEQY

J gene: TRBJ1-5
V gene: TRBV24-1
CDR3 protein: ATSDTRTGANQPQH

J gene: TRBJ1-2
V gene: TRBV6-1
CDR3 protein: ASLISQGNYGYT

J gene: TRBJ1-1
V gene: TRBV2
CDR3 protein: ASSMSGRATEAF

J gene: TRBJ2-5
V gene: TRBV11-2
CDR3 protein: ASSYPPRLAGHQETQY

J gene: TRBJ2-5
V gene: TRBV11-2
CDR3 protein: ASSLGGRGETQY

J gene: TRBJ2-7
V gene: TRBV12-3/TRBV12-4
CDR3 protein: ASSLWGRHHEQY

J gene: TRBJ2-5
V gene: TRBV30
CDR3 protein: AWSVQRGQGYQETQY

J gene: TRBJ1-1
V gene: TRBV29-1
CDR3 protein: SASGYPEAF

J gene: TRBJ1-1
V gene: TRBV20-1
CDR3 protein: SARDRLNTEAF

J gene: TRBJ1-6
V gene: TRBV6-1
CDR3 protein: ASSIRGQSSYNSPLH

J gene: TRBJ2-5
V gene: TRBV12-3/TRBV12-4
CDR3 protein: ASAGGEETQY

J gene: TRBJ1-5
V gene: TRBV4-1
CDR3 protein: ASSPQGISNQPQH

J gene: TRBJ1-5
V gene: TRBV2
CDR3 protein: ASSKEGVQPQH

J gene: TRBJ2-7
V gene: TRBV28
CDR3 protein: ASSLRAEGDEQY

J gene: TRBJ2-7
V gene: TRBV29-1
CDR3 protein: SVVLGPEQY

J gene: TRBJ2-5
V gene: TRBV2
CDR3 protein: ASSDLGQVQETQY

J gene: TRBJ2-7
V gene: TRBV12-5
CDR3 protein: ASGSPTSGEQY

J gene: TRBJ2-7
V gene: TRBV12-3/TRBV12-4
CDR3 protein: ASSPASYEQY

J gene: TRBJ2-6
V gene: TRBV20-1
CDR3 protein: SARDGTRGVSGANVLT

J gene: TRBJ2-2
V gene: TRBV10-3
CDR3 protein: AISELTSGGPANTGELF

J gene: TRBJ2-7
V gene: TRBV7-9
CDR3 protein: ASSLALGDERY

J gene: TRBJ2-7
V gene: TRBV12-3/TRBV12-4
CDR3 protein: ASSSPAGASYEQY

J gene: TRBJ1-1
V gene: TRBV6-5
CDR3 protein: ASSYAETNTEAF

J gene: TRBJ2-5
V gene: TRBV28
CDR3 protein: ASSLGTGHQETQY

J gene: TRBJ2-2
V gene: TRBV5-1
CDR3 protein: ASSTRLAGNTGELF

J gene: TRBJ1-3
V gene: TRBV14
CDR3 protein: ASSPSSWQVGNTIY

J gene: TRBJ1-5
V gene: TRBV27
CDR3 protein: ASSLSRTGQPQH

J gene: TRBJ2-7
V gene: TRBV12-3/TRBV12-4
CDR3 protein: ASSLPGGRSYEQY

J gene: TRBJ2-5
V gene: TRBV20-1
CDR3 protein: SASGLAGGRQETQY

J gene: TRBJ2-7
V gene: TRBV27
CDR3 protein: ASRSSGGFYEQY

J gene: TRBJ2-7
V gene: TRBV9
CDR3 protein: ASSVGSADSYEQY

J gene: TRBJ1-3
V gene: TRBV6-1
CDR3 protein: AMSGTSGNTIY

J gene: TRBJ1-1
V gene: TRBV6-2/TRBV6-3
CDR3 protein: ASSGGTKNTEAF

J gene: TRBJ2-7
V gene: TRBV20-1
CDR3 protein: SALSGGPDSYEQY

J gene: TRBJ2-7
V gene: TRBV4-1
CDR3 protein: ASSRTGSHSSYEQY

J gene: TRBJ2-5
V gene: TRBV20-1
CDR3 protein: SARVSTGQETQY

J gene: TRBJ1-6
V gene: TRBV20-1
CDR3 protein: SADRLNSPLH

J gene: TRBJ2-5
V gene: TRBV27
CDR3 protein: ASSRNSQGGQETQY

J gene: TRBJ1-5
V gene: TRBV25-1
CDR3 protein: ASSDKGQGSFQPQH

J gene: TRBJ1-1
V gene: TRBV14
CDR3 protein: ASSQLGKPNTEAF

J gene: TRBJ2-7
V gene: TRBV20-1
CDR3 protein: SARGRSPYEQH